This T cell receptor beta chain was found in a study of a mutant IDH1 vaccine in newly diagnosed glioma. Study background: The patients were given eight vaccinations, one each in weeks 1, 3, 5, 7, 11, 15, 19 and 23. Patients got radiotherapy, temozolomide, or both beforehand, and most got both. Study-level results: Pseudoprogression seemed unrelated to changes in top peripheral T cell clonotypes.

The protocol was immunoSEQ multiplex PCR, while the TCRdb copy is restricted to in-frame clones and leaves out a portion. The data hold tens of thousands of clones, with over 75% observed a single time. With respect to this clone: Its antigen remains unidentified.

Time point meaning: week 23, last vaccination. The study gave 300 ug of mutant IDH1 20-mer peptide per vaccine dose, with topical imiquimod. Each tumor in the donors was a new WHO grade 3 or 4 astrocytoma, IDH1-mutant and ATRX-lost. The CDR3 is 15 amino acids. Germline V CDR1 and CDR2: MNHEY, SVGAGI. Trimming stripped 4 bases from V and 2 bases from J, with 15 bases between. The sequence was collected from a man younger than 35 with glioma. V gene TRBV6-5 combines with J gene TRBJ2-7; D not resolved. The material sequenced was PBMCs, taken from a glioma patient whose treatment included an IDH1 peptide vaccine. The CDR3 sequence is CASSSRLGGTYEQYF. In nucleotides, the CDR3 is TGTGCCAGCAGTTCTCGACTTGGCGGAACCTACGAGCAGTACTTC.